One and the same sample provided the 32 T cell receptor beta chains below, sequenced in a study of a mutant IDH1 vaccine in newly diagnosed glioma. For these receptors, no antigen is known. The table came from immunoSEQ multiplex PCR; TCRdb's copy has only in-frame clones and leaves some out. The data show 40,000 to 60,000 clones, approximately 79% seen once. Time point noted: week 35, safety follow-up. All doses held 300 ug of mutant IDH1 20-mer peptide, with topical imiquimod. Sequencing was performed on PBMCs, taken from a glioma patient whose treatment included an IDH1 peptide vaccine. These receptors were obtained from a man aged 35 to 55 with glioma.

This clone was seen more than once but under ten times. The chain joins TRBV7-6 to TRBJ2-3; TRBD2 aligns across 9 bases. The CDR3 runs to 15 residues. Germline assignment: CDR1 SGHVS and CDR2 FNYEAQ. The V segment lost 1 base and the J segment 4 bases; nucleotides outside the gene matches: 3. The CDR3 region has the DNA TGTGCCAGCAGCTTAGATGGCGGGGGGGCAGATACGCAGTATTTT. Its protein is CASSLDGGGADTQYF.

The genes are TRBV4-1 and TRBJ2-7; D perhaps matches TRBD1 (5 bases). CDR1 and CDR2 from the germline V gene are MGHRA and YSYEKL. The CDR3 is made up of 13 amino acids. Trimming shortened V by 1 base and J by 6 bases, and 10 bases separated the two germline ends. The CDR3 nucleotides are TGCGCCAGCAGCCAAGGAGCAGGGATCGAGCAGTACTTC. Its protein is CASSQGAGIEQYF.

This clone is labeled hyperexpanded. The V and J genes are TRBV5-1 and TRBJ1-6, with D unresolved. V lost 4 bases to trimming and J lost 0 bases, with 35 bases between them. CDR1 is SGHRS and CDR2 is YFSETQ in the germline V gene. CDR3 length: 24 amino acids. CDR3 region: CASSPSEWLSKPLQLCSYNSPLHF. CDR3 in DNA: TGCGCCAGCAGCCCTAGCGAATGGCTATCTAAGCCTCTGCAGCTGTGCTCCTATAATTCACCCCTCCACTTT.

The CDR3 spells CASKPGLGHSPLHF. CDR3 in DNA: TGTGCCAGCAAGCCGGGACTCGGGCATTCACCCCTCCACTTT. This sequence joins TRBV6-5 and TRBJ1-6; TRBD1 might be the D (5 bases). V shed 7 bases and J shed 8 bases, with 15 bases lying between them. Germline CDR1 reads MNHEY; CDR2 reads SVGAGI. CDR3 size: 14 residues.

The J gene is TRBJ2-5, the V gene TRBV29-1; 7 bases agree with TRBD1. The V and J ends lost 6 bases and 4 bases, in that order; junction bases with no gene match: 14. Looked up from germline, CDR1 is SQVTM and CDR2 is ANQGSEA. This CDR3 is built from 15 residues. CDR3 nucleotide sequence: TGCAGCGTCCCCAGGACAGGAACGCTCCGAGAGACCCAGTACTTC. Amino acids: CSVPRTGTLRETQYF.

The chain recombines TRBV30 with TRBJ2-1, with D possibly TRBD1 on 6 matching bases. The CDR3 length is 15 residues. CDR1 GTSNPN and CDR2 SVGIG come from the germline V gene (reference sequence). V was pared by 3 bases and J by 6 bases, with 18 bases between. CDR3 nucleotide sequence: TGTGCCTGGAGAATAGACAGGCGCGTCCCCAATGAGCAGTTCTTC. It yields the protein CAWRIDRRVPNEQFF.

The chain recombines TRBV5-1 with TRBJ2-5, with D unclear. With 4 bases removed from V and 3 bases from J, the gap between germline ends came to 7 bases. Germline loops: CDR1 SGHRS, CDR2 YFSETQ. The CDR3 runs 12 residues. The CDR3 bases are TGCGCCAGCAGCCGTGGGGAAGAGACCCAGTACTTC. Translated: CASSRGEETQYF.

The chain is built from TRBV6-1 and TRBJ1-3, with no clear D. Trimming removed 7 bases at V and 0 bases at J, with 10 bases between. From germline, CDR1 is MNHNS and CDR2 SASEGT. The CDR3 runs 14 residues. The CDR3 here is CASTRRGSGNTIYF. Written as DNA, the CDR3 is TGTGCCAGCACCCGGCGGGGCTCTGGAAACACCATATATTTT.

The CDR3 bases are TGTGCCTGTCACAGTAACACTGAAGCTTTCTTT. This codes for CACHSNTEAFF. The chain uses TRBV5-4 and TRBJ1-1; D not certain. This CDR3 comprises 11 residues. Trimming took off 10 bases at V and 2 bases at J, with 9 bases between the two ends. CDR1 and CDR2 (germline): SGHNT, YYREEE (reference sequence). Full variable domain (outside the CDR3, taken from reference TRBV5-4 and TRBJ1-1): ETGVTQSPTHLIKTRGQQVTLRCSSQSGHNTVSWYQQALGQGPQFIFQYYREEENGRGNFPPRFSGLQFPNYSSELNVNALELDDSALYLCACHSNTEAFFGQGTRLTVV.

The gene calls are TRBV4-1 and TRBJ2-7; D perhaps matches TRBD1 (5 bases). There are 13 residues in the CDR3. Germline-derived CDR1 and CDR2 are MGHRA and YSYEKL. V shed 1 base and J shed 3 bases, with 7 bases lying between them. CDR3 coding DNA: TGCGCCAGCAGCCAAGTTGGACACTACGAGCAGTACTTC. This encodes CASSQVGHYEQYF.

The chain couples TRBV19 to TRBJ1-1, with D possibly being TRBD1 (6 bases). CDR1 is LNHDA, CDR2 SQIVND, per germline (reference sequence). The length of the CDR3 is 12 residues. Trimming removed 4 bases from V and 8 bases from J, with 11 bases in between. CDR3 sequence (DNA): TGTGCCAGTAGTACGAGGACAGCCGAAGCTTTCTTT. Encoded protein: CASSTRTAEAFF.

This chain's CDR3 is CASSYRQANQPQHF. In nucleotides, the CDR3 is TGTGCCAGCAGTTACCGACAGGCCAATCAGCCCCAGCATTTT. The chain combines TRBV6-5 with TRBJ1-5, with D possibly being TRBD1 (6 bases). The CDR3 runs to 14 residues. The germline V gene has CDR1 MNHEY and CDR2 SVGAGI. Deletions cut 2 bases from V and 3 bases from J, with 8 bases between.

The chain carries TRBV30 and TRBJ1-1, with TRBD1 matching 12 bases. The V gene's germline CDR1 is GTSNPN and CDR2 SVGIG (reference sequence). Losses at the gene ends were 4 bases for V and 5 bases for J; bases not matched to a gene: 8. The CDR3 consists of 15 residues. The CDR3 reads CAWMGQGAGRTEAFF. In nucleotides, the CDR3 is TGTGCCTGGATGGGACAGGGGGCGGGTAGGACTGAAGCTTTCTTT. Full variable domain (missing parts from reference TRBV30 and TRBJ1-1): SQTIHQWPATLVQPVGSPLSLECTVEGTSNPNLYWYRQAAGRGLQLLFYSVGIGQISSEVPQNLSASRPQDRQFILSSKKLLLSDSGFYLCAWMGQGAGRTEAFFGQGTRLTVV.

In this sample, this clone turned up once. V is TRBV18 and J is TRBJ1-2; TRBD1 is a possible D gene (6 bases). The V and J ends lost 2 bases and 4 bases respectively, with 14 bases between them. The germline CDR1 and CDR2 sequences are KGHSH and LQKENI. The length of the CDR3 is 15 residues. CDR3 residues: CASSPEFARGYGYTF. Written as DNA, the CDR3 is TGTGCCAGCTCACCAGAGTTTGCCAGGGGCTATGGCTACACCTTC. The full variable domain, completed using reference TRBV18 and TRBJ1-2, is NAGVMQNPRHLVRRRGQEARLRCSPMKGHSHVYWYRQLPEEGLKFMVYLQKENIIDESGMPKERFSAEFPKEGPSILRIQQVVRGDSAAYFCASSPEFARGYGYTFGSGTRLTVV.

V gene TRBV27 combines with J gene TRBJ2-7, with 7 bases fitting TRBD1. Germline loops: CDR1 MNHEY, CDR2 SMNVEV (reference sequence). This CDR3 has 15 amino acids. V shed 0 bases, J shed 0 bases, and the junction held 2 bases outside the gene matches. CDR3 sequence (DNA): TGTGCCAGCAGTTTATCGGGGACAGTCTCCTACGAGCAGTACTTC. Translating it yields CASSLSGTVSYEQYF.

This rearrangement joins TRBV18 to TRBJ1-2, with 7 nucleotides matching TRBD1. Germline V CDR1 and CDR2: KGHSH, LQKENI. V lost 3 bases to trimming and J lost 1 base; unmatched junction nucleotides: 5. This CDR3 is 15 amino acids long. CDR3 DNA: TGTGCCAGCTCACCCGCCACAGGGGTTAACTATGGCTACACCTTC. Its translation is CASSPATGVNYGYTF.

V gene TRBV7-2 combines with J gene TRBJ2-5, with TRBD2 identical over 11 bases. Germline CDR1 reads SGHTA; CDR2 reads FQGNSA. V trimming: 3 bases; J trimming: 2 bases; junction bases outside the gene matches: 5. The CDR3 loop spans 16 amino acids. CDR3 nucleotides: TGTGCCAGCAGCTTCCGGGGACTAGCGGATCAAGAGACCCAGTACTTC. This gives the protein CASSFRGLADQETQYF.

This chain's CDR3 is CASSPSDGHGPQHF. Written as DNA, the CDR3 is TGTGCCAGCAGCCCTTCGGATGGGCACGGGCCCCAGCATTTT. This sequence joins TRBV5-6 and TRBJ1-5; no clear D gene. V was cut by 4 bases and J by 9 bases, with 17 bases left in between. Germline V gene sequence: CDR1 SGHDT, CDR2 YYEEEE. This CDR3 contains 14 residues.

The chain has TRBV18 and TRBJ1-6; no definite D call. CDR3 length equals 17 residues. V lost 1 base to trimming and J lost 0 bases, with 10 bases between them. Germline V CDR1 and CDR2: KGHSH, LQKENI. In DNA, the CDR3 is TGTGCCAGCTCACCACGGGGATCGAGCTCCTATAATTCACCCCTCCACTTT. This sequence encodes CASSPRGSSSYNSPLHF.

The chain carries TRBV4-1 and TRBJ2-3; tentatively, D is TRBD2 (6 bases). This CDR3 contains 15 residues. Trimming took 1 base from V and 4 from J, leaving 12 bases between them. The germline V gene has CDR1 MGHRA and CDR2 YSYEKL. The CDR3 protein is CASSQAVAAPDTQYF. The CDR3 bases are TGCGCCAGCAGCCAAGCGGTAGCGGCCCCAGATACGCAGTATTTT.

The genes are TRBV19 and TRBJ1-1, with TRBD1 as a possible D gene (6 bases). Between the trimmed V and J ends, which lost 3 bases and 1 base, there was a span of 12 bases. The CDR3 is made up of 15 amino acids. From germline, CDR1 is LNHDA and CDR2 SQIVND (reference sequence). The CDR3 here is CASSMARGQNTEAFF. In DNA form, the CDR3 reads TGTGCCAGTAGTATGGCCAGGGGCCAGAACACTGAAGCTTTCTTT.

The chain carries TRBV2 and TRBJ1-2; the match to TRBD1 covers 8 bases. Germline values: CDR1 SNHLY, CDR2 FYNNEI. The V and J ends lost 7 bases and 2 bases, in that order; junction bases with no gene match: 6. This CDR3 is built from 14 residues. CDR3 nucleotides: TGTGCCAGCAAAAGGACAGGGATGAACTATGGCTACACCTTC. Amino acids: CASKRTGMNYGYTF.

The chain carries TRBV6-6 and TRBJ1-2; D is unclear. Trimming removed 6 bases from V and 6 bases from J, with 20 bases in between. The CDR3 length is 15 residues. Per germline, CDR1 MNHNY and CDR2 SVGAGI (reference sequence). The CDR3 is CASSFRQEGPDGYTF. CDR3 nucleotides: TGTGCCAGCAGCTTTAGGCAGGAAGGGCCCGATGGCTACACCTTC.

The CDR3 bases are TGTGCCAGCAGCTACCGCCCACGACCGTCCTACGAGCAGTACTTC. Translation gives CASSYRPRPSYEQYF. The rearrangement uses TRBV13 and TRBJ2-7; D call uncertain. Trimming stripped 4 bases from V and 1 base from J, with 14 bases between. The CDR3 consists of 15 residues. The germline CDR1 and CDR2 sequences are PRHDT and FYEKMQ (reference sequence).

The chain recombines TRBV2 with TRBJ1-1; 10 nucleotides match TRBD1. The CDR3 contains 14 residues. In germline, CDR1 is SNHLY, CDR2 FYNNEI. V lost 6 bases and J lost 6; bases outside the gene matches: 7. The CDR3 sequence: CASRGTGAPAEAFF. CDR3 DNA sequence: TGTGCCAGCAGAGGGACAGGGGCGCCGGCTGAAGCTTTCTTT.

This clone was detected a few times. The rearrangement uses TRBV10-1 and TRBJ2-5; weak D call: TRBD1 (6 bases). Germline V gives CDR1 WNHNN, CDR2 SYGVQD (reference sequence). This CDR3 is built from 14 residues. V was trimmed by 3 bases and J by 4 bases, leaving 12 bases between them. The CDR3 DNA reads TGCGCCAGCAGTGAACAGGGAAGGGGAGAGACCCAGTACTTC. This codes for CASSEQGRGETQYF.

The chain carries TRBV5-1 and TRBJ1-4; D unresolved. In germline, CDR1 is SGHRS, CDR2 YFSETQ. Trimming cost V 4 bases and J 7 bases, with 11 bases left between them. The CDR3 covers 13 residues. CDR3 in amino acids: CASSLTVGEKLFF. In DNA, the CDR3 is TGCGCCAGCAGCCTAACGGTTGGTGAAAAACTGTTTTTT. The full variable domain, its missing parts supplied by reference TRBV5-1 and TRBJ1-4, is KAGVTQTPRYLIKTRGQQVTLSCSPISGHRSVSWYQQTPGQGLQFLFEYFSETQRNKGNFPGRFSGRQFSNSRSEMNVSTLELGDSALYLCASSLTVGEKLFFGSGTQLSVL.

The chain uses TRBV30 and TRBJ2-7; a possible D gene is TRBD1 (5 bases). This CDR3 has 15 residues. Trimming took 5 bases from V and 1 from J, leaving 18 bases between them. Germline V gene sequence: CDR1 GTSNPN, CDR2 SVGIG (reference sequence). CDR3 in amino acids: CAWAKGIGPSYEQYF. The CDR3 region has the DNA TGTGCCTGGGCTAAGGGGATAGGGCCATCCTACGAGCAGTACTTC. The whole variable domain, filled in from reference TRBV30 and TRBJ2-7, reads SQTIHQWPATLVQPVGSPLSLECTVEGTSNPNLYWYRQAAGRGLQLLFYSVGIGQISSEVPQNLSASRPQDRQFILSSKKLLLSDSGFYLCAWAKGIGPSYEQYFGPGTRLTVT.

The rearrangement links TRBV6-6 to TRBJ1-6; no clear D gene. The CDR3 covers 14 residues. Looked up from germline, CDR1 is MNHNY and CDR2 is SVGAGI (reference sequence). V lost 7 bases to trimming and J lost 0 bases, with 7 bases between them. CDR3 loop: CASTGSSYNSPLHF. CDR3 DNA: TGTGCCAGCACCGGGAGCTCCTATAATTCACCCCTCCACTTT.

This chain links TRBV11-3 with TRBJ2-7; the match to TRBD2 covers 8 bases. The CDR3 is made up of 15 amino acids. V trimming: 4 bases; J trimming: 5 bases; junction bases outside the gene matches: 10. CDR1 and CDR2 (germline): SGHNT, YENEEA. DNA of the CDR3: TGTGCCAGCAGCTCTCACGGGGGGGCCGGCAACGAGCAGTACTTC. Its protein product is CASSSHGGAGNEQYF. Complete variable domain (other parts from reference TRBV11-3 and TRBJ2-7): EAGVVQSPRYKIIEKKQPVAFWCNPISGHNTLYWYLQNLGQGPELLIRYENEEAVDDSQLPKDRFSAERLKGVDSTLKIQPAELGDSAVYLCASSSHGGAGNEQYFGPGTRLTVT.

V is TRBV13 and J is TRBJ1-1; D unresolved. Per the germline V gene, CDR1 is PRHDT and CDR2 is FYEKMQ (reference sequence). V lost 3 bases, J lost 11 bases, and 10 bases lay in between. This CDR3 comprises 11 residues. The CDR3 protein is CASSLKGRAFF. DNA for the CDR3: TGTGCCAGCAGCTTGAAGGGTCGGGCTTTCTTT.

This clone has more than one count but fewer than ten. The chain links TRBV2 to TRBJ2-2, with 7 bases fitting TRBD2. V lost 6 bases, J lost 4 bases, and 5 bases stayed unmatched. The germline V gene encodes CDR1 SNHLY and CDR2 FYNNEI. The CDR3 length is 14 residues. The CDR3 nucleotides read TGTGCCAGCAGCCGGGACTACCTCACCGGGGAGCTGTTTTTT. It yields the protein CASSRDYLTGELFF.